The clone carrying this T cell receptor (beta chain) turned up a few times. Via MiXCR, TCRdb re-called the 5' RACE reads, giving one row per CDR3 protein. There are 15,000 to 20,000 distinct CDR3 sequences in the sample; approximately 19% occur only once, and 6.2% lies in the top ten. Time point specified: blood at routine non-recurrence follow-up after resection. This sample is part of a study of spatial heterogeneity in lung cancer. The junction had 9 bases not matched to a gene; V was cut back by 3 bases and J by 5 bases. Germline assignment: CDR1 LGHNA and CDR2 YNFKEQ. The CDR3 runs to 15 residues.

This sequence was found in a male donor with early-stage non-small cell lung cancer. Sequencing used PBMCs, obtained at follow-up. The chain combines TRBV4-2 with TRBJ2-5, with 7 positions matching TRBD2. For the CDR3, the DNA is TGTGCCAGCAGCCAGACGGGAGGACTTTTTGAGACCCAGTACTTC. This gives the protein CASSQTGGLFETQYF.